The rows below give T cell receptor beta chains drawn from one sample of a study of regulatory T cells in long-lasting Graves disease. TCRdb processed the multiplex PCR reads anew with MiXCR; each CDR3 protein has one entry. The table includes 400,000 to 500,000 distinct CDR3 sequences, approximately 14% detected once. This same sample was also part of a study on T cells in Graves' hyperthyroidism and ophthalmopathy.

This material consisted of peripheral blood mononuclear cells (PBMCs), taken at new diagnosis, from a patient treated with antithyroid drugs. These receptors all stem from a woman aged 50 to 60 with Graves disease. Both conserved end residues are part of each CDR3. Only part of the rows carry a size: once, few, many, or a class if the clone is expanded.

clone_size	v_call	cdr3_aa
.	TRBV18	CANSSSFLDRGDGYTF
many	TRBV24-1	CATSPGLAKSGELFF
few	TRBV13	CASSLRTVGGNTIYF
.	TRBV19	CASSIRTAHIGELFF
few	TRBV4-1	CASSQDLTNNSPLHF
many	TRBV7-9	CASSPDVWTGDEQFF
few	TRBV30	CAWGLVWGVNEQFF
many	TRBV24-1	CATSDLKTHYGYTF
many	TRBV7-9	CASSLFPSRTEEQYF
few	TRBV12-3/TRBV12-4	CASSPPGYQPQHF
.	TRBV7-2	CASSTSGGELFF
.	TRBV30	CAWNREDKGRYEQYF
many	TRBV5-4	CASSYQNGLAGYNEQFF
few	TRBV10-2	CASSNVQGNEQYF
many	TRBV5-1	CASSLLAGVIDEQFF
many	TRBV28	CASSPGQLGGEQYF
many	TRBV11-3	CASSLIGNNEQFF
many	TRBV28	CASSFLIYEQYF
.	TRBV6-4	CASSAREVPNEQFF
many	TRBV29-1	CSVDRGIETQYF
.	TRBV5-6	CASSPWGTDTQYF
many	TRBV28	CASSSVPGQGYYEQYF
many	TRBV30	CAWSRGTNTGELFF
.	TRBV7-2	CASTSAGQPQHF
many	TRBV28	CASSDGGLATDTQYF
many	TRBV11-2	CASSTDRTEAFF
many	TRBV28	CASSPGTGAYEQYF
once	TRBV3-1	CASSPETETPTGELFF
few	TRBV5-1	CASSSGLAGSNTGELFF
many	TRBV12-3/TRBV12-4	CASSLINTIYF
few	TRBV5-1	CASSLSGRIYEQYF
many	TRBV5-1	CASAITGPSSYNEQFF
many	TRBV27	CASSPTRYNEQFF
few	TRBV20-1	CSVRDRQYNSPLHF
few	TRBV4-1	CASSQETGTGWNTEAFF
many	TRBV28	CASRLRPMGGNEQFF
few	TRBV9	CASTRQGERYGYTF
.	TRBV5-1	CASSQRTGNYGYTF